The clone carrying this T cell receptor beta chain was seen many times. This sample is part of a study of shared clonotypes between healthy human individuals. The assay ran at deep level. With ten immunoSEQ deep assay plates, unsorted PBMC DNA underwent sequencing. Sequencing used immunoSEQ multiplex PCR; TCRdb keeps in-frame clones, though not all of them. The sample contains roughly 500,000 clones, about 85% of which appear only once. The receptor comes from a woman in her forties in good health. Some clones in this sample may be carry-over from other donors' samples. The sequenced sample consisted of PBMCs.

Here the CDR3 DNA reads TGTGCCAGTAGTGTTTGGAACACTGAAGCTTTCTTT. Translating it yields CASSVWNTEAFF. The chain recombines TRBV19 with TRBJ1-1; D is unresolved. The CDR3 sequence is 12 residues long. Germline CDR1 and CDR2: LNHDA and SQIVND (reference sequence). V was cut by 5 bases and J by 1 base, with 5 bases left in between.